This record concerns one TCR beta chain sequence. No antigen is known for it. The CDR3 totals 17 residues. With V trimmed by 5 bases and J by 4 bases, 14 bases remained unmatched. CDR1 is LNHDA, CDR2 SQIVND, per germline (reference sequence). Libraries were prepared by immunoSEQ multiplex PCR; TCRdb keeps only in-frame clonotypes and omits some of them. The sample yields 84,000 or so clones, around 90% seen once. These data originate in a study of T cell responses to AZD1222 COVID-19 vaccine. Study-level findings and limits: Donors were mostly white British, more females; clonal diversity possibly underestimated.

The input for sequencing was peripheral blood, taken on day 0 of MenACWY control vaccination. The chain has TRBV19 and TRBJ1-5; TRBD1 aligns across 7 bases. The sequence derives from an adult in good health. CDR3 in amino acids: CASSPFSGTDFNQPQHF. CDR3 coding DNA: TGTGCCAGTAGTCCATTCTCAGGGACAGATTTTAATCAGCCCCAGCATTTT. The full variable domain, its missing parts supplied by reference TRBV19 and TRBJ1-5, is DGGITQSPKYLFRKEGQNVTLSCEQNLNHDAMYWYRQDPGQGLRLIYYSQIVNDFQKGDIAEGYSVSREKKESFPLTVTSAQKNPTAFYLCASSPFSGTDFNQPQHFGDGTRLSIL.